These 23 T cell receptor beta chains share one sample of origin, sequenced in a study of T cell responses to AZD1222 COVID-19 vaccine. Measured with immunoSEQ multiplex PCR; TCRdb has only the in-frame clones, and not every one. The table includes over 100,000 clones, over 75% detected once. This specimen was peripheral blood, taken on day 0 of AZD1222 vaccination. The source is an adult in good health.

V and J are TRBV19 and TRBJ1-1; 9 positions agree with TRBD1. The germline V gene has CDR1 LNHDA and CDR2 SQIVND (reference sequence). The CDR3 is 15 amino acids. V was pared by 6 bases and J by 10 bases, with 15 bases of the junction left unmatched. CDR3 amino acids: CASSDTGGGRVGAFF. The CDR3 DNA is TGTGCCAGTAGCGACACAGGGGGCGGGAGGGTTGGAGCTTTCTTT.

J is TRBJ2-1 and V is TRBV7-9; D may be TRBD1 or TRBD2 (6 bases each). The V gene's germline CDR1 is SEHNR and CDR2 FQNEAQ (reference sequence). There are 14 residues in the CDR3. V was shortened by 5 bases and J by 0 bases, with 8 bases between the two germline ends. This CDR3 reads CASSRGVSYNEQFF. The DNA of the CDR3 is TGTGCCAGCAGCAGGGGGGTCTCCTACAATGAGCAGTTCTTC. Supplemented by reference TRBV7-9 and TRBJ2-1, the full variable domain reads DTGVSQNPRHKITKRGQNVTFRCDPISEHNRLYWYRQTLGQGPEFLTYFQNEAQLEKSRLLSDRFSAERPKGSFSTLEIQRTEQGDSAMYLCASSRGVSYNEQFFGPGTRLTVL.

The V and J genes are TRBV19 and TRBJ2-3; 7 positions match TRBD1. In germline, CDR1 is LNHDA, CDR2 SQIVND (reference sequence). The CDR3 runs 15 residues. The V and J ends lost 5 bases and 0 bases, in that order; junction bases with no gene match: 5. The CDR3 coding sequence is TGTGCCAGTAGTCCGGACAGGTCAAGCACAGATACGCAGTATTTT. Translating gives CASSPDRSSTDTQYF.

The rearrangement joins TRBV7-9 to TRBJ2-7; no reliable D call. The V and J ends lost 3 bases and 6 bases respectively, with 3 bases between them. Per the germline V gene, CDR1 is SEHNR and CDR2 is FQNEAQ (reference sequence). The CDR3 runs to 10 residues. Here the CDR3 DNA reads TGTGCCAGCAGCTTGTCCGAGCAGTACTTC. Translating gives CASSLSEQYF.

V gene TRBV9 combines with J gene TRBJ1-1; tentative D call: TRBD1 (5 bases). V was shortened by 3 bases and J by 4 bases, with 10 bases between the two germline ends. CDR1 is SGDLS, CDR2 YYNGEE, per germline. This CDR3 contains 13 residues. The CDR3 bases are TGTGCCAGCAGCGCAGGGATTTCCACTGAAGCTTTCTTT. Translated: CASSAGISTEAFF.

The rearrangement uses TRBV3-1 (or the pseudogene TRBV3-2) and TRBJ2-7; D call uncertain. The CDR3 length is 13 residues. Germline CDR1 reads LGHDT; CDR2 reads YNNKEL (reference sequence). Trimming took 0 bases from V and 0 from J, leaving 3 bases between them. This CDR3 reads CASSQDNSYEQYF. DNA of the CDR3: TGTGCCAGCAGCCAAGATAACTCCTACGAGCAGTACTTC.

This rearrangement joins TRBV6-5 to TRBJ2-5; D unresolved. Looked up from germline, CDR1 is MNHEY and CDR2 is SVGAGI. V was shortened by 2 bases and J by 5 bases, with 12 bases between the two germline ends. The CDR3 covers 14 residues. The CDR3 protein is CASSYSSPSETQYF. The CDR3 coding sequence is TGTGCCAGCAGTTACAGTAGCCCGTCGGAGACCCAGTACTTC.

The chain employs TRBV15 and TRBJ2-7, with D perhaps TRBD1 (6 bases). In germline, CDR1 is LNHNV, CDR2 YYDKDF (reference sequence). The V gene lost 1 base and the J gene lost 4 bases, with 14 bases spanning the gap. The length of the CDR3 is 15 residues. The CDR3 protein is CATSRAGTLSYEQYF. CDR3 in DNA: TGTGCCACCAGCAGAGCCGGGACACTTTCTTACGAGCAGTACTTC.

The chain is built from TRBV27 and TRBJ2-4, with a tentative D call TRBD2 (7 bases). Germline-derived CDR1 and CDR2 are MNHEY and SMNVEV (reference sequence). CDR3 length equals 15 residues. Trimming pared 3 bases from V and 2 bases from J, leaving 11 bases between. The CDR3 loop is CASSFGGATKNIQYF. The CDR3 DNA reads TGTGCCAGCAGTTTTGGGGGGGCCACCAAAAACATTCAGTACTTC.

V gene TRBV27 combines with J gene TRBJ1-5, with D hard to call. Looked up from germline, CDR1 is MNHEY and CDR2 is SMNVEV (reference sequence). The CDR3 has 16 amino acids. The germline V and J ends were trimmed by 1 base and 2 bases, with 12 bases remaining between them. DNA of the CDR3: TGTGCCAGCAGTTTATATTTGGATGGGGGCAATCAGCCCCAGCATTTT. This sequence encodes CASSLYLDGGNQPQHF.

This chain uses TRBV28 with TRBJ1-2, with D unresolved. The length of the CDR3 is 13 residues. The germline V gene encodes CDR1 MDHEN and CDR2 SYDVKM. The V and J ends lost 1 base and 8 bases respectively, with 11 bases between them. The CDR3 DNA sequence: TGTGCCAGCAGTTTATTGAGAGAAAGAGGCTACACCTTC. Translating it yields CASSLLRERGYTF.

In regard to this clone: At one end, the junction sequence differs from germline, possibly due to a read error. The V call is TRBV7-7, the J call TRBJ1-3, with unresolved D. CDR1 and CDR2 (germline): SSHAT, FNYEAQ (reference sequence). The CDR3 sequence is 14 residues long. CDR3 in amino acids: CASSQTDTGNTIYF. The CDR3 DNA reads TGTGCTAGCAGCCAGACTGATACTGGAAACACCATATATTTT.

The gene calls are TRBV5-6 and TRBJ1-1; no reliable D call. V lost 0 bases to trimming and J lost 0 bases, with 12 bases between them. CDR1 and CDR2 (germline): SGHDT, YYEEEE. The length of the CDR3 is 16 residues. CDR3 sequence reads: CASSLDFVKMNTEAFF. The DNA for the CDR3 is TGTGCCAGCAGCTTGGATTTCGTGAAGATGAACACTGAAGCTTTCTTT.

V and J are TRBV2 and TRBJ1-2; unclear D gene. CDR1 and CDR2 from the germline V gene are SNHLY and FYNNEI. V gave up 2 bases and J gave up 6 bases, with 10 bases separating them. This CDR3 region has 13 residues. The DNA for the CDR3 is TGTGCCAGCAGTGAACGGATCGGAGATGGCTACACCTTC. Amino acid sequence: CASSERIGDGYTF.

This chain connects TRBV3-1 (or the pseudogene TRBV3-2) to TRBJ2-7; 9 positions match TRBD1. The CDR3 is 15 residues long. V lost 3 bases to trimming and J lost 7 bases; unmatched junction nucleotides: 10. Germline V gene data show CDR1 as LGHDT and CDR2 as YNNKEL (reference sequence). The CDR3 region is CASSHRGGTGNEQYF. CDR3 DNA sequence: TGTGCCAGCAGCCATAGAGGGGGGACAGGGAATGAGCAGTACTTC.

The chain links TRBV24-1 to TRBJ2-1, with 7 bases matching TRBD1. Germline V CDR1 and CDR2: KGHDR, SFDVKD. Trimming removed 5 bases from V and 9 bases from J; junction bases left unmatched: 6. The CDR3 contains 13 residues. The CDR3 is CATSVQTGTEQFF. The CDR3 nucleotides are TGTGCCACCAGTGTCCAGACAGGGACTGAGCAGTTCTTC.

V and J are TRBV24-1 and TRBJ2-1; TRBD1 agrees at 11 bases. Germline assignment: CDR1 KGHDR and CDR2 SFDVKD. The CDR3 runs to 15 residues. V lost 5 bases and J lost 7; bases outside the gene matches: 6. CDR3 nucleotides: TGTGCCACCAGTGCCGCGGGACAGGGGGAGAATGAGCAGTTCTTC. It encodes CATSAAGQGENEQFF.

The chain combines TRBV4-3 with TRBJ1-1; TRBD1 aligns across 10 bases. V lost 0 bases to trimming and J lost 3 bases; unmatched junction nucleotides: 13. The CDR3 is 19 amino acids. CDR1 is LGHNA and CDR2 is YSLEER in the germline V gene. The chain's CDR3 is CASSQDSRDRGSCDTEAFF. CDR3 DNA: TGCGCCAGCAGCCAAGATTCTCGGGACAGGGGTAGTTGCGACACTGAAGCTTTCTTT.

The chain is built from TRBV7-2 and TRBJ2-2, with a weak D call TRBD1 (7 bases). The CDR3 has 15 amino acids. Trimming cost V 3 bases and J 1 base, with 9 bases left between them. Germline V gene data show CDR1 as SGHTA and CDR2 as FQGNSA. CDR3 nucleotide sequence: TGTGCCAGCAGCTTCCAGGGGGGGAACACCGGGGAGCTGTTTTTT. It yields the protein CASSFQGGNTGELFF.

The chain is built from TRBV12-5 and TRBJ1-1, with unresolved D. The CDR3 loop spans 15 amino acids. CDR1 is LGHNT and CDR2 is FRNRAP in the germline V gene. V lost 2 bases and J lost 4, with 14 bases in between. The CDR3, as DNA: TGTGCTAGTGGTTTGAATTGGGAGAGAGTCACTGAAGCTTTCTTT. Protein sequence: CASGLNWERVTEAFF.

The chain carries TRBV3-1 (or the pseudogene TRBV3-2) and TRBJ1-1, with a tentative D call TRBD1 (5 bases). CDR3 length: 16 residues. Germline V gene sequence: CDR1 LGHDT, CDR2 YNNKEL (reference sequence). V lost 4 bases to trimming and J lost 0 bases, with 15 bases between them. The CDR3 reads CASSPQDRRLNTEAFF. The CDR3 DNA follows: TGTGCCAGCAGCCCACAGGATCGGCGGTTGAACACTGAAGCTTTCTTT.

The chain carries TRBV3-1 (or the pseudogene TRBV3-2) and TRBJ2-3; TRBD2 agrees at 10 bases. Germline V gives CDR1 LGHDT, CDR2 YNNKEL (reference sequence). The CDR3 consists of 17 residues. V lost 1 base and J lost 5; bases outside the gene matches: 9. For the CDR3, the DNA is TGTGCCAGCAGCCAAGGAAGCGGGGGGGCCAACAGAGATACGCAGTATTTT. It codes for CASSQGSGGANRDTQYF.

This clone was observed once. For the CDR3, the DNA is TGTGCCATCAGTGCACAGGGGACTAATGAAAAACTGTTTTTT. Translated: CAISAQGTNEKLFF. The chain employs TRBV10-3 and TRBJ1-4; 7 bases are shared with TRBD1. The length of the CDR3 is 14 residues. J was trimmed by 2 bases and V by 4 bases; bases with no gene match: 1. Germline CDR1 reads ENHRY; CDR2 reads SYGVKD.